This TCR beta chain was sequenced for a study of OX40 agonist ivuxolimab in advanced cancers. Method: immunoSEQ multiplex PCR; TCRdb's copy keeps in-frame clones and lacks some. The data hold 65,000 to 95,000 clones, with just over 85% observed a single time. Of note for this clone: Its antigen is not known.

Study-level results: Normalized expansion of T-cell clones was also low for some nonresponders. Within 6 weeks, CD4+ and CD8+ blood T cells expanded clonally at 0.1 to 3.0 mg/kg.

CDR3 length: 12 residues. Germline V gene lookup returns CDR1 LNHDA and CDR2 SQIVND (reference sequence). Trimming removed 10 bases at V and 15 bases at J, with 22 bases between. The sampling schedule covered blood at baseline, cycle 4 day 1, and cycle 7 day 1. The sample in question was CD4+ or CD8+ T cells sorted from blood, obtained in a trial of the OX40 agonist ivuxolimab. The receptor's source is an adult with an advanced solid tumor such as melanoma, head and neck, liver or kidney cancer. The chain recombines TRBV19 with TRBJ2-1; D tentatively reads TRBD1 or TRBD2 (5 bases each). Here the CDR3 reads CATAPTSRGLFF. CDR3 in DNA: TGTGCCACCGCACCGACTTCGAGGGGCCTGTTCTTC.